This T cell receptor (beta chain) was captured in a study of molecular identifiers for immune sequencing clone quantification. Using 10%, 30% or 50% RNA, naive CD8 libraries were derived from approximately 22,000 to 940,000 sorted cells. Study outcomes and limitations: Spiked Jurkat TCR RNA equal to one cell could reportedly be picked out among 800,000 to 1,000,000 naive cells.

TCRdb analysed the PCR reads with MiXCR anew, one entry per CDR3 protein. The sample yields 250,000 to 350,000 distinct CDR3 sequences, roughly a fifth seen once. As for this clonotype: What it binds is not known.

The length of the CDR3 is 15 residues. V was clipped by 3 bases and J by 4 bases; unmatched bases: 8. Germline CDR1 LGHDT, CDR2 YNNKEL (reference sequence). Specimen: naive CD8+ T cells from blood, with Jurkat cell RNA spiked in. The subset was: FACS-sorted CD8+CD4-CCR7+CD45RA+ naive T cells. The sequence was obtained from a human donor in good health. Some libraries in this study had Jurkat cell RNA spiked in. The chain couples TRBV3-1 to TRBJ2-5; TRBD1 matches at 7 bases. CDR3 amino acids: CASSQTGMGAETQYF. CDR3 in DNA: TGTGCCAGCAGCCAGACAGGGATGGGGGCAGAGACCCAGTACTTC.